The 25 T cell receptor beta chains in this list originate from one sample, sequenced in a study of T cells in Graves' hyperthyroidism and ophthalmopathy (dated by TCRdb to between 2017 and 2020). The library was prepared using multiplex PCR. TCRdb shows the sequencer as Illumina HiSeq 2000. The TCR beta CDR3 regions were amplified from the RNA transcripts. A first-round RT-PCR of the TCR CDR3 used the HTBI primer set with the Qiagen OneStep RT-PCR kit. The public reads were reanalyzed by TCRdb: fastp trimming at Q25, MiXCR alignment, in-frame beta chains only. Rows are combined by CDR3 protein, so each entry shows the most common genes and DNA. This sample comprises 700,000 or so distinct CDR3 sequences, roughly 15% of them detected only once. Of the sample, about 12% is held by the ten largest clones. The sample comprised blood. These receptors all stem from a woman aged 50 to 60 with Graves' ophthalmopathy.

This clonotype has only a few counts. This chain uses TRBV7-8 with TRBJ2-1, with a weak D call TRBD2 (5 bases). V lost 0 bases and J 4 bases, leaving 19 bases between the germline ends. Looked up from germline, CDR1 is SGHVS and CDR2 is FQNEAQ. This CDR3 is built from 18 residues. The CDR3 is CASSLAREPRLEYNEQFF. CDR3 nucleotides: TGTGCCAGCAGCTTAGCGAGGGAGCCCCGCCTAGAGTACAATGAGCAGTTCTTC.

The chain combines TRBV11-2 with TRBJ1-4; 9 nucleotides agree with TRBD1. The CDR3 covers 14 residues. Per the germline V gene, CDR1 is SGHAT and CDR2 is FQNNGV. Trimming removed 8 bases from V and 8 bases from J; junction bases left unmatched: 9. The CDR3 region is CASGPDRGWEKLFF. CDR3 sequence (DNA): TGTGCCAGCGGCCCGGACAGGGGCTGGGAAAAACTGTTTTTT.

This clonotype was recorded many times. V is TRBV7-2 and J is TRBJ1-6; D is perhaps TRBD1 (5 bases). The germline gives CDR1 SGHTA, CDR2 FQGNSA. The CDR3 loop spans 13 amino acids. The V end was cut by 3 bases, the J end by 13 bases, with 13 bases between. CDR3 loop: CASSLNRLGPLHF. For the CDR3, the DNA is TGTGCCAGCAGCTTGAACAGGCTAGGGCCCCTCCACTTT.

This clonotype appeared many times. This chain connects TRBV3-2 to TRBJ2-1; the DNA was not used to check the table's D call, TRBD2. TRBV3-2 is flagged as a pseudogene. The CDR3 length is 11 residues. This CDR3 reads CASSSREEQFF. In DNA, the CDR3 is TGTGCCAGCTCTTCAAGGGAGGAGCAGTTCTTC.

The sample holds many counts of this clonotype. The chain uses TRBV12-5 and TRBJ2-1; 8 bases are a match to TRBD2. The V gene end was trimmed by 2 bases and the J gene end by 2 bases; junction bases not matched to a gene: 14. This CDR3 contains 19 residues. Germline CDR1 and CDR2: LGHNT and FRNRAP. CDR3 in DNA: TGTGCTAGTGGTTTGTATGGCGGCGGAGCGGGGGTGGCCTACAATGAGCAGTTCTTC. This encodes CASGLYGGGAGVAYNEQFF.

This clonotype showed up many times. The V call is TRBV12-3 or TRBV12-4, the J call TRBJ2-2; D unclear. Trimming pared 2 bases from V and 1 base from J, leaving 11 bases between. The CDR3 is 16 amino acids. In DNA, the CDR3 is TGTGCCAGCAGTTTAATATCCGGCGGGAACACCGGGGAGCTGTTTTTT. Its protein is CASSLISGGNTGELFF.

The rearrangement joins TRBV6-2 or TRBV6-3 to TRBJ1-5; D is undetermined. The CDR3 has 12 amino acids. Germline CDR1 MNHEY, CDR2 SVGEGT. The V end lost 4 bases, the J end lost 5 bases, and 6 bases lay between the germline ends. CDR3 loop: CASSSSYQPQHF. CDR3 in DNA: TGTGCCAGCAGTTCTAGTTATCAGCCCCAGCATTTT.

V gene TRBV10-3 combines with J gene TRBJ1-5; no reliable D call. The length of the CDR3 is 15 residues. Looked up from germline, CDR1 is ENHRY and CDR2 is SYGVKD. V lost 3 bases, J lost 6 bases, and 15 bases lay in between. CDR3 sequence reads: CAISEEGGPAQPQHF. The DNA of the CDR3 is TGTGCCATCAGTGAAGAGGGAGGCCCCGCTCAGCCCCAGCATTTT.

This clonotype was observed at least ten times. CDR3 coding DNA: TGTGCCAGCACACCAATAGGGGGAACCAATCAGCCCCAGCATTTT. Its protein product is CASTPIGGTNQPQHF. The V gene is TRBV28, the J gene TRBJ1-5; D is perhaps TRBD1 (6 bases). Germline V gene lookup returns CDR1 MDHEN and CDR2 SYDVKM. The V gene lost 7 bases and the J gene lost 3 bases, with 16 bases spanning the gap. This CDR3 is 15 amino acids long.

This clonotype was recorded a few times. V usage is TRBV5-8 and J usage is TRBJ2-5; the match to TRBD1 covers 8 bases. This CDR3 spans 15 amino acids. From germline, CDR1 is SGHTS and CDR2 YDEGEE. Germline trimming cut 4 bases from V and 5 bases from J; bases unmatched to any gene: 10. The CDR3 nucleotides read TGTGCCAGCAGCCGCCAGGGGGCAGGGTTGGAGACCCAGTACTTC. Translation gives CASSRQGAGLETQYF. The complete variable domain, with remaining parts taken from reference TRBV5-8 and TRBJ2-5, reads EAGVTQSPTHLIKTRGQQATLRCSPISGHTSVYWYQQALGLGLQFLLWYDEGEERNRGNFPPRFSGRQFPNYSSELNVNALELEDSALYLCASSRQGAGLETQYFGPGTRLLVL.

CDR3 loop: CASSLGSRTSEQFF. The CDR3 nucleotides read TGTGCCAGCAGCTTAGGGTCCAGGACGAGTGAGCAGTTCTTC. The V and J genes are TRBV7-2 and TRBJ2-1; D not certain. V dropped 1 base and J dropped 9 bases, with 13 bases sitting between them. CDR1 and CDR2 (germline): SGHTA, FQGNSA. The length of the CDR3 is 14 residues.

This clonotype showed up just a few times. The chain carries TRBV6-7 and TRBJ1-5; D may be TRBD1 (5 bases). TRBV6-7 is filed as an ORF, its function uncertain. This CDR3 comprises 16 residues. The V and J ends lost 6 bases and 10 bases respectively, with 25 bases between them. For the CDR3, the DNA is TGTGCCAGCAGAAACACCGGGACGGACGGGGTTTATCCCCAGCATTTT. It translates to CASRNTGTDGVYPQHF.

This rearrangement joins TRBV4-3 to TRBJ2-7; tentative D call: TRBD1 (5 bases). The V gene's germline CDR1 is LGHNA and CDR2 YSLEER. V gave up 3 bases and J gave up 5 bases, with 14 bases separating them. The CDR3 runs 14 residues. CDR3 DNA: TGCGCCAGCAGCCATGTCGATCAGGGCCACGAGCAGTACTTC. It specifies CASSHVDQGHEQYF.

This clonotype was observed many times. The genes are TRBV12-3 or TRBV12-4 and TRBJ1-4; D remains unclear. CDR3 length: 14 residues. The V end was cut by 10 bases, the J end by 0 bases, with 12 bases between. For the CDR3, the DNA is TGTGCCACCGGTATGGGTTCAACTAATGAAAAACTGTTTTTT. This encodes CATGMGSTNEKLFF.

V gene TRBV4-1 combines with J gene TRBJ2-1, with unresolved D. Germline V CDR1 and CDR2: MGHRA, YSYEKL. The CDR3 runs 14 residues. V lost 3 bases and J lost 5, with 11 bases in between. In DNA, the CDR3 is TGCGCCAGCAGCCATAACACACCCAACAATGAGCAGTTCTTC. Protein product: CASSHNTPNNEQFF.

In regard to this clonotype: A much larger clone sits a single nucleotide away, making a read error possible. The V gene is TRBV20-1, the J gene TRBJ2-1; D tentatively fits TRBD1 or TRBD2 (5 bases each). The CDR3 contains 13 residues. Per the germline V gene, CDR1 is DFQATT and CDR2 is SNEGSKA (reference sequence). The CDR3 bases are TGCGGCGCCGGGACCAACTCCTACAATGAGCAGTTCTTC. Amino acid sequence: CGAGTNSYNEQFF.

The chain couples TRBV11-3 to TRBJ2-4; 15 bases align to TRBD2. Per the germline V gene, CDR1 is SGHNT and CDR2 is YENEEA. There are 15 residues in the CDR3. The V segment lost 5 bases and the J segment 8 bases; nucleotides outside the gene matches: 4. CDR3 coding DNA: TGTGCCAGCAGCGGTGGACTAGCGGGGGGGCACATTCAGTACTTC. It codes for CASSGGLAGGHIQYF. Drawing the rest from reference TRBV11-3 and TRBJ2-4, the complete variable domain is EAGVVQSPRYKIIEKKQPVAFWCNPISGHNTLYWYLQNLGQGPELLIRYENEEAVDDSQLPKDRFSAERLKGVDSTLKIQPAELGDSAVYLCASSGGLAGGHIQYFGAGTRLSVL.

This clonotype was picked up a small number of times. The junction differs from germline at one of its ends, possibly a read error. The V and J genes are TRBV5-1 and TRBJ1-4; D might be TRBD1 (5 bases). Germline CDR1 is SGHRS and CDR2 is YFSETQ. The CDR3 consists of 14 residues. The CDR3 DNA sequence: TGTGCCAGCAGTCGCAGGGCTGATAATGAAAAACTGTTTTTT. Protein: CASSRRADNEKLFF.

Concerning this clonotype itself: This may be a read error, as it is one base from a much larger clone. The V call is TRBV7-3, the J call TRBJ2-1; 10 positions agree with TRBD2. CDR1 SGHTA and CDR2 FQGTGA come from the germline V gene. This CDR3 spans 15 amino acids. Here the CDR3 reads CASSSAGGPGNEQLF. The CDR3, as DNA: TGTGCCAGCAGCTCAGCGGGAGGGCCGGGGAATGAGCAGCTCTTC.

This clonotype was recorded only once. Possible read error: a much larger clone is one base away. This rearrangement joins TRBV6-5 to TRBJ1-5; D unclear. The germline CDR1 and CDR2 sequences are MNHEY and SVGAGI. Deletions cut 6 bases from V and 2 bases from J, with 11 bases between. This CDR3 has 14 amino acids. The CDR3 DNA sequence: TGTGCCAGCAGCTACGGACTCCGCAATCAGCCCCAGCATTTT. The encoded protein is CASSYGLRNQPQHF.

Note on this clonotype: One end of the junction fails to match germline, which may point to a read error. The chain has TRBV24-1 and TRBJ2-1; D may be TRBD2 (5 bases). The germline CDR1 and CDR2 sequences are KGHDR and SFDVKD. This CDR3 is built from 17 residues. The CDR3 here is CATSDIKGAESYNKQFF. The CDR3 nucleotides are TGTGCCACCAGTGACATAAAGGGAGCAGAGTCCTACAATAAGCAGTTCTTC.

This clonotype has ten or more counts. The J gene is TRBJ2-2, the V gene TRBV12-3 or TRBV12-4; the D is unclear. This CDR3 spans 15 amino acids. Trimming stripped 3 bases from V and 0 bases from J, with 8 bases between. CDR3 coding DNA: TGTGCCAGCAGTTTGATAAGCTCGAACACCGGGGAGCTGTTTTTT. Residues: CASSLISSNTGELFF.

The V gene is TRBV20-1, the J gene TRBJ2-6; D is perhaps TRBD1 (5 bases). The V end lost 1 base, the J end lost 4 bases, and 8 bases lay between the germline ends. Germline V CDR1 and CDR2: DFQATT, SNEGSKA (reference sequence). The CDR3 has 14 amino acids. The CDR3 loop is CSARAGYGANVLTF. The CDR3 DNA reads TGCAGTGCTAGAGCAGGGTACGGGGCCAACGTCCTGACTTTC.

Ten or more counts support this clonotype. V and J are TRBV5-1 and TRBJ2-7; no definite D call. The germline CDR1 and CDR2 sequences are SGHRS and YFSETQ. Trimming took 2 bases from V and 3 from J, leaving 9 bases between them. CDR3 size: 13 residues. In DNA, the CDR3 is TGCGCCAGCAGCTTTTCAGGTAACTACGAGCAGTACTTC. Protein product: CASSFSGNYEQYF.

There are many counts of this clonotype. The chain is built from TRBV6-1 and TRBJ2-5; D unclear. Deletions cut 4 bases from V and 0 bases from J, with 3 bases between. The CDR3 sequence is 12 residues long. Germline V lookup: CDR1 MNHNS, CDR2 SASEGT. CDR3 in amino acids: CASSADQETQYF. For the CDR3, the DNA is TGTGCCAGCAGTGCCGACCAAGAGACCCAGTACTTC.